The T cell receptor (beta chain) under discussion was sequenced for a study of control samples from healthy donors and cancer patients. Trimming at V came to 3 bases and at J to 7 bases, leaving 6 bases not matched to a gene. Germline loops: CDR1 MNHNS, CDR2 SASEGT. This CDR3 comprises 14 residues. The method was immunoSEQ multiplex PCR; TCRdb's version includes in-frame clones alone and lacks a portion of them. The data show 70,000 to 90,000 clones, approximately 94% seen once. The clonotype comes from a woman aged 18-29 years in good health. The V call is TRBV6-1, the J call TRBJ2-7, with 10 nucleotides matching TRBD1. The sample consisted of blood. The CDR3 is CASSDRQGAREQYF. CDR3 sequence (DNA): TGTGCCAGCAGTGACAGACAGGGGGCGCGGGAGCAGTACTTC.